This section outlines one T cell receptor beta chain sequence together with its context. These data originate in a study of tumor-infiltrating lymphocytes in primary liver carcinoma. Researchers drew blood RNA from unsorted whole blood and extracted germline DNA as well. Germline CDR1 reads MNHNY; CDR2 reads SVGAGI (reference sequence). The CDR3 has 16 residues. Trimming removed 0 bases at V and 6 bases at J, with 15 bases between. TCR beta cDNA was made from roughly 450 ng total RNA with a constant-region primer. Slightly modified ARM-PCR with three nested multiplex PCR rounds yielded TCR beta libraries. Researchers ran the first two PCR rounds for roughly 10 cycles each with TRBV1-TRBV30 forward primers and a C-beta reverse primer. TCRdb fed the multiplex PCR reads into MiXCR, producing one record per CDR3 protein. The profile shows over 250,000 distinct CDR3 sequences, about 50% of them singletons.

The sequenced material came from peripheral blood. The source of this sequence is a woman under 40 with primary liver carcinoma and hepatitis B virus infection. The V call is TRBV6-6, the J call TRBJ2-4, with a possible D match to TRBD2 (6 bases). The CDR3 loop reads CASSYSVEGSGNIQYF. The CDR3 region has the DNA TGTGCCAGCAGTTACTCAGTGGAGGGATCCGGAAACATTCAGTACTTC.